This T cell receptor beta chain was recovered during a study of cytomegalovirus exposure and HLA in healthy donors. Regarding the study as a whole: Within an earlier analysis, most TCR beta V segments proved productive either about 87% or about 30% of the time.

About this clone itself: The target antigen is unknown.

PCR amplification relied on 60 Vbeta primers (plus 13 Jbeta primers). Repertoires were generated with immunoSEQ multiplex PCR, while TCRdb's copy carries only in-frame clones and drops some. This repertoire comprises approximately 110,000 clones; its ten largest clones make up approximately 0.99%. Sequenced: PBMCs. The sequence was obtained from a man aged 18 to 30 in good health and CMV-seronegative.

For the CDR3, the DNA is TGCAGCGCTCCCAGGGGAACCGGGGAGCTGTTTTTT. Translated, it gives CSAPRGTGELFF. The chain uses TRBV29-1 and TRBJ2-2, with a tentative D call TRBD1 (6 bases). Germline V gene data show CDR1 as SQVTM and CDR2 as ANQGSEA. V was shortened by 7 bases and J by 5 bases, with 11 bases between the two germline ends. The CDR3 is made up of 12 amino acids.